This TCR beta chain was retrieved from a study of CD8 T cells in Susac syndrome (dated by TCRdb to the late 2010s). For the study in its entirety: Repertoire sequencing was used to test whether CD8+ T cell activation and differentiation in Susac syndrome was antigen driven.

Compared with germline, V lacks 2 bases and J lacks 7 bases; bases without a gene match: 10. Looking up the germline V gene (reference sequence) yields CDR1 DFQATT and CDR2 SNEGSKA. The CDR3 covers 15 residues, taking in both the cysteine and the phenylalanine. The kept DNA is CDR3 alone, 45 bases in frame from the first base. Peripheral blood CD8+ and CD4+ T cells from healthy donors, Susac syndrome patients and multiple sclerosis patients were profiled using high-throughput TCR beta sequencing. The healthy donors served as controls matched for age and sex. Bulk CD8+ and CD4+ T cells were purified magnetically by negative isolation, whereas CD8+ TEMRA cells were enriched by FACS. Blood was collected in EDTA tubes and processed within 24 hours, with PBMCs isolated through density gradient centrifugation. PBMCs intended for TCR sequencing were frozen in liquid nitrogen and were later thawed in a 37 degrees C water bath. The sorted or isolated CD4+, CD8+ and CD8+ TEMRA cells reached a purity of at least 90%.

The research as a whole found: The number of individuals in the TCR sequencing and HLA analysis was recognized as being relatively small.

About this clonotype: What antigen it recognizes has not been identified. No quality values exist for individual bases; no much larger clone is one base distant.

RNA was extracted with the RNeasy kit and 0.5 to 1 ug was reverse transcribed using random hexamers. The immunoSEQ multiplex PCR assay, which covers 54 Vbeta and 13 Jbeta segments, was used to amplify TCR beta CDR3 regions. To correct PCR amplification bias, a synthetic template baseline was used for both primer optimization and computational correction. The paper's processing steps were these. Reads were annotated to V, D and J genes according to IMGT and were analyzed with immunoSEQ Analyzer, with only productive sequences retained. Clonality was computed as one minus Shannon entropy normalized by log2 of the number of productive unique sequences. For each patient and control, public and private clones were evaluated within the 100 most prevalent clones. Susac-specific clones were defined as absent from healthy and MS cohorts, over a thousand published viral clones and other ImmuneACCESS disease sequences. The public reads were quality trimmed at Q25 with fastp and then assembled into clones with MiXCR by TCRdb, keeping productive beta chains. Every entry covers one CDR3 protein and lists the most common genes and DNA from its rows. The V and J calls come from TCRdb's annotation, not from the publication. This sample is represented by around 130,000 distinct CDR3 sequences; about 96% of them were singletons. The ten top clones hold more than 0.095% of the sample.

This receptor chain uses TRBV20-1 and TRBJ2-1; TRBD2 lines up with 8 middle nucleotides. The source is a human donor in good health. The specimen was CD4+ T cells from PBMCs. The CDR3 sequence is CSARSSGRILNEQFF. In nucleotide form, the sequence is TGCAGTGCTAGATCTAGCGGGCGAATTCTGAATGAGCAGTTCTTC.